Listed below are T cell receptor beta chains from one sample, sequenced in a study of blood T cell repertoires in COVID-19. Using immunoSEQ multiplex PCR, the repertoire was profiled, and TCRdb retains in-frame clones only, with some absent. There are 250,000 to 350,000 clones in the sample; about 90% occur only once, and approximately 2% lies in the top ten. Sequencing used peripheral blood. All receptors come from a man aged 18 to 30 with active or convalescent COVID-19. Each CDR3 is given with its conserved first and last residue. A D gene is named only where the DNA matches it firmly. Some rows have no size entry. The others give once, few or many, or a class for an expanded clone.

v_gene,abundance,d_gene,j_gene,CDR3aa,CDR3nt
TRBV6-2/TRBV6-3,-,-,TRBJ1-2,CASSYSKNYGYTF,TGTGCCAGCAGTTATAGCAAAAACTATGGCTACACCTTC
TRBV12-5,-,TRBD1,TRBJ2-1,CASGFWDRGYNEQFF,TGTGCTAGTGGTTTTTGGGACAGGGGATACAATGAGCAGTTCTTC
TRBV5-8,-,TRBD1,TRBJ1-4,CASSSGTGATINEKLFF,TGTGCCAGCAGCTCCGGAACAGGGGCTACTATTAATGAAAAACTGTTTTTT
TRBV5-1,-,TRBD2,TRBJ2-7,CASSSEGTSGTYEQYF,TGCGCCAGCAGTTCAGAAGGGACTAGCGGGACCTACGAGCAGTACTTC
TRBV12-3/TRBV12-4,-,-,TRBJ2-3,CASSGGGHTQYF,TGTGCCAGCAGTGGGGGGGGCCATACGCAGTATTTT
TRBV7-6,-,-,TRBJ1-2,CASSPRREGSNYGYTF,TGTGCCAGCAGTCCCCGTCGAGAGGGTTCTAACTATGGCTACACCTTC
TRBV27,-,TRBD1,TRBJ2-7,CASSRGQGVSPNAYEQYF,TGTGCCAGCAGTAGAGGACAGGGGGTATCGCCTAACGCCTACGAGCAGTACTTC
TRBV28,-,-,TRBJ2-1,CASSTIRGRHYNEQFF,TGTGCCAGCAGCACTATCCGTGGGAGACACTACAATGAGCAGTTCTTC
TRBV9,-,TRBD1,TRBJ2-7,CASSPRQGAYEQYF,TGTGCCAGCAGCCCCAGACAGGGGGCGTACGAGCAGTACTTC
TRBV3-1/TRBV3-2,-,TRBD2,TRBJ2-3,CASSQVGGRSTDTQYF,TGTGCCAGCAGCCAAGTCGGCGGGAGGAGCACAGATACGCAGTATTTT
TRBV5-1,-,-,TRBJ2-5,CASQKGELEDQETQYF,TGCGCCAGTCAGAAGGGGGAACTAGAAGACCAAGAGACCCAGTACTTC
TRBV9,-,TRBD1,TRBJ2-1,CASSVGGQGGGEQFF,TGTGCCAGCAGCGTAGGGGGACAGGGCGGTGGGGAGCAGTTCTTC
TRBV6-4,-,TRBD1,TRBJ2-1,CASSDSIEGQGKLFF,TGTGCCAGCAGTGACTCCATTGAGGGACAGGGGAAACTCTTCTTC
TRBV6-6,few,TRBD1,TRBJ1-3,CASSPQGAFSGNTIYF,TGTGCCAGCAGTCCCCAGGGGGCCTTCTCTGGAAACACCATATATTTT
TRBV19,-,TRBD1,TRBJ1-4,CASRREGAGEKLFF,TGTGCCAGTCGACGGGAGGGGGCAGGAGAAAAACTGTTTTTT
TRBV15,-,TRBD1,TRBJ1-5,CATSGTANQPQHF,TGTGCCACCAGCGGGACAGCCAATCAGCCCCAGCATTTT
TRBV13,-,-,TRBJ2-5,CASSFRETQYF,TGTGCCAGCAGCTTCAGAGAGACCCAGTACTTC
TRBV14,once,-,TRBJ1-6,CASSQFLGDYSPLHF,TGTGCCAGCAGCCAATTTCTCGGGGATTATTCACCCCTCCACTTT
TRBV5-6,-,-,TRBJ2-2,CASSFEDRSNTGELFF,TGTGCCAGCAGCTTTGAAGACAGGTCGAACACCGGGGAGCTGTTTTTT
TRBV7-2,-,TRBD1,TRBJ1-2,CASSSSGQGAGGYTF,TGTGCCAGCAGCTCAAGTGGACAGGGGGCTGGTGGCTACACCTTC
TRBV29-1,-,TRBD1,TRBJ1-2,CSVRQGNYGYTF,TGCAGCGTCCGACAGGGAAACTATGGCTACACCTTC
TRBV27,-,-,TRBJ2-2,CASSLARGAGELFF,TGTGCCAGCAGTTTAGCCCGGGGAGCCGGGGAGCTGTTTTTT
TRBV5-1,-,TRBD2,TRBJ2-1,CASSQLAGWDEQFF,TGCGCCAGCAGCCAACTAGCGGGGTGGGATGAGCAGTTCTTC
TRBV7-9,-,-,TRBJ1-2,CASVGEENYGYTF,TGTGCGAGTGTAGGGGAGGAAAACTATGGCTACACCTTC
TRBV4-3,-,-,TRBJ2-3,CASSTRAWTVGADTQYF,TGCGCCAGCAGCACCAGAGCGTGGACAGTTGGGGCGGATACGCAGTATTTT
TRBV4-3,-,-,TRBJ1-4,CASSQAGHRRDEKLFF,TGCGCCAGCAGCCAAGCGGGACATCGGAGAGATGAAAAACTGTTTTTT
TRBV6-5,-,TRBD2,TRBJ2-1,CASSYGVAGGYEQFF,TGTGCCAGCAGTTACGGTGTAGCGGGAGGCTATGAGCAGTTCTTC
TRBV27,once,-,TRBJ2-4,CASSSRPGNIQYF,TGTGCCAGCAGTTCACGACCAGGGAACATTCAGTACTTC
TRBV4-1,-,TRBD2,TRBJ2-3,CASSRLSGLAATDTQYF,TGCGCCAGCAGCCGCCTCTCGGGACTAGCGGCTACAGATACGCAGTATTTT
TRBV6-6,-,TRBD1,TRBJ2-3,CASSYSIQGGADTQYF,TGTGCCAGCAGTTACTCGATACAGGGGGGAGCAGATACGCAGTATTTT
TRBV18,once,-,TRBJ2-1,CASSPQRSNVKQFF,TGTGCCAGCTCACCACAGCGGAGCAATGTTAAGCAGTTCTTC
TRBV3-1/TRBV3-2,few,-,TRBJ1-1,CASSARVRGGNTEAFF,TGTGCCAGCAGCGCCCGGGTAAGGGGGGGGAACACTGAAGCTTTCTTT
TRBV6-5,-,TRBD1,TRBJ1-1,CASSPGQGNTEAFF,TGTGCCAGCAGCCCGGGACAGGGGAACACTGAAGCTTTCTTT
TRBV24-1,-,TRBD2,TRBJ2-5,CATSDFSGKGTETQYF,TGTGCCACCAGTGATTTTAGCGGGAAAGGGACAGAGACCCAGTACTTC
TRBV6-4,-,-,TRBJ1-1,CASSGDMNTEAFF,TGTGCCAGCAGTGGGGACATGAACACTGAAGCTTTCTTT
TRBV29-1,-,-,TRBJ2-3,CSGGRSDTQYF,TGCAGCGGTGGCAGGTCAGATACGCAGTATTTT
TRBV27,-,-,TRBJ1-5,CASSLGQAAQPQHF,TGTGCCAGCAGTTTGGGACAAGCGGCCCAGCCCCAGCATTTT
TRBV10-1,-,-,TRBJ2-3,CASSDPQSTDTQYF,TGCGCCAGCAGTGACCCACAGAGCACAGATACGCAGTATTTT
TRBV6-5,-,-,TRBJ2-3,CASSYSLSGDTDTQYF,TGTGCCAGCAGTTACTCTCTATCGGGGGACACAGATACGCAGTATTTT
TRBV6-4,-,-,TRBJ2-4,CASSDWPQQGMAKNIQYF,TGTGCCAGCAGTGACTGGCCCCAACAGGGAATGGCCAAAAACATTCAGTACTTC
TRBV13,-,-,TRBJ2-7,CASSLGPGYEQYF,TGTGCCAGCAGCTTAGGACCCGGTTACGAGCAGTACTTC